This TCR beta chain was obtained from a study of blood T cell repertoires in COVID-19. Study background: Acute and convalescent COVID-19 samples came from the United States, Italy and Spain.

The method was immunoSEQ multiplex PCR; TCRdb's version includes in-frame clones alone and lacks a portion of them. This table has a few hundred thousand clones, around 85% appearing once. The germline V gene encodes CDR1 MNHEY and CDR2 SVGAGI. The CDR3 contains 13 residues. The germline V and J ends were trimmed by 7 bases and 6 bases, with 15 bases remaining between them. The TCR comes from a woman aged 18-30 years with acute or convalescent COVID-19. The specimen sequenced was peripheral blood. The chain employs TRBV6-5 and TRBJ1-2; the D is unclear. The chain's CDR3 is CASMGGRRDGYTF. The CDR3 coding sequence is TGTGCCAGCATGGGAGGGAGGCGGGATGGCTACACCTTC.